Here is one T cell receptor (beta chain) with its context. It has no known antigen specificity. No quality values exist for individual bases; no much larger clone is one base distant. The germline V end is reduced by 4 bases and the J end by 5 bases; junction bases left unmatched: 6. Looking up the germline V gene yields CDR1 SGHRS and CDR2 YFSETQ. Counted from cysteine to phenylalanine, this CDR3 has 14 amino acids. Left in the record is the CDR3 DNA by itself, 42 bases read in frame from the first base. The entry originates in a study of blood T cell repertoires in COVID-19 (dated by TCRdb to the early 2020s). As for the study more broadly: Samples from collaborators originated in the United States, Italy and Spain and spanned both the acute and convalescent phases of COVID-19. The samples were drawn from the first 160 participants of the ongoing ImmuneRACE study and from 950 to 1,500 subjects provided by 6 global collaborators. Where HLA class I and class II types were available, the types were taken from metadata supplied by the sample provider, not from assay-based typing. The prospective study material was composed of cDNA or gDNA derived from T cells, B-cell-depleted T cells, or PBMCs. A de-identified subject ID, COVID-19 status, age in years and sex were almost always included in the sample metadata. A freely available public database, intended as a resource for researchers studying the immune response to SARS-CoV-2, is where the repertoires were released. Subjects who had been exposed to COVID-19, were actively infected with it, or had recovered from it provided the deeply sampled blood TCRbeta repertoires that made up the dataset. What the study reported, not specific to this receptor: How much clinical and demographic metadata was included differed by source and by participant, and the metadata was provided uncurated.

Participants in the prospective study were enrolled through a virtual design, were aged roughly 18 to 90 years, and lived in roughly 24 United States geographic areas. In the prospective study, participants were assigned to cohorts based on the clinical history participants reported in a screening survey and a study questionnaire. Each participant in the prospective study had whole blood, serum and a nasopharyngeal or oropharyngeal swab collected by mobile phlebotomists. Over a roughly 2-month period, participants in the prospective study had the option of providing additional blood draws and questionnaires. Prospective study blood samples were shipped either frozen or at room temperature before DNA extraction. TCRbeta CDR3 regions were amplified from genomic DNA by means of the immunoSEQ Assay, a bias-controlled multiplex PCR. In the original analysis: Nucleated cell counts per sample were estimated from amplification of reference gene primers within the assay. Sequence reads were collapsed and filtered to measure the absolute abundance of every unique TCRbeta CDR3 rearrangement. For each sample, productive Simpson clonality was calculated by taking the square root of Simpson's diversity index across productive rearrangements. Here the immuneACCESS table is served through TCRdb, limited to in-frame sequences with V and J called. Missing clones are a known gap in these copies; in checked studies unresolved V genes cover under half, and the rest lacks a known reason. V and J calls plus clone size are reproduced from that table; the DNA served to infer D and trimming. This sample holds around 250,000 clones; 70% to 90% were observed only once. The ten largest make up around 1.2% of the sample.

The chain couples TRBV5-1 to TRBJ2-5, and 9 junctional nucleotides match TRBD1. The sample was PBMCs or T cells enriched from blood (not recorded which). The receptor comes from a woman between 40 and 55 years old with acute COVID-19. The DNA is as follows: TGCGCCAGCAGCCAACAGGGGGCTGGGGAGACCCAGTACTTC. Its amino acids are CASSQQGAGETQYF.